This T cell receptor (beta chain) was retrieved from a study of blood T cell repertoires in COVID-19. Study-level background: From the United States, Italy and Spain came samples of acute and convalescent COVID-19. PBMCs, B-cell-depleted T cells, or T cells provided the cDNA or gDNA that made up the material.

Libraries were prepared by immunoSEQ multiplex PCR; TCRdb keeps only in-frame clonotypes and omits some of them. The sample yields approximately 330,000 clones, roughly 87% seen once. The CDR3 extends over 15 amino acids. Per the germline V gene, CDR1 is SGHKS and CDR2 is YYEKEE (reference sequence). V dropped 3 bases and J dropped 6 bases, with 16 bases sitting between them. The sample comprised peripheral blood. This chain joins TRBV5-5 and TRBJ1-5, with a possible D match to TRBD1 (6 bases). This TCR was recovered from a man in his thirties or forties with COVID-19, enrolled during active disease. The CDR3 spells CASSSRGLGTQPQHF. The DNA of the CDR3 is TGTGCCAGCAGCTCCAGGGGTTTGGGGACTCAGCCCCAGCATTTT.